This TCR beta chain was sequenced during a study of preoperative IRX-2 immunotherapy in early breast cancer. The treatment: preoperative locoregional IRX-2 cytokine immunotherapy. Samples came from a phase Ib trial of preoperative locoregional IRX-2 cytokine immunotherapy. The protocol was immunoSEQ multiplex PCR, while the TCRdb copy is restricted to in-frame clones and leaves out a portion. The table lists 30,000 to 45,000 clones, roughly four fifths of them singletons. CDR3 length: 14 amino acids. Sequencing was performed on lymph node tissue, taken after IRX-2 immunotherapy. The chain is built from TRBV7-5 and TRBJ1-6. TRBV7-5 is a pseudogene segment. The sequence came from a human donor with breast cancer. The DNA for the CDR3 is TGTGCCAGCAGCTATTGGGGGGATGATTCACCCCTCCACTTT. Amino acid sequence: CASSYWGDDSPLHF.